This T cell receptor beta chain originates from a study of regulatory T cells in long-lasting Graves disease. Study background: The criterion for persistent Graves' disease was over 5 years of antithyroid drugs with positive TSH receptor antibodies.

Arm-PCR with iRepertoire HTBI primers amplified the CDR3 regions for these TCR beta libraries. In TCRdb, the multiplex PCR reads were re-called with MiXCR into one record per CDR3 protein. The profile shows over 450,000 distinct CDR3 sequences, about 22% of them singletons. This clonotype was seen only once. This may be a read error, as it is one base from a much larger clone. The time point was: persistent/refractory GD, antithyroid drugs over 5 years with positive TRAb. RNA from PBMCs was the source of the TCR library. The CDR3 sequence is 14 residues long. CDR1 and CDR2 (germline): MNHEY, SVGEGT. The source is a female donor with Graves disease. The chain couples TRBV6-2 or TRBV6-3 to TRBJ2-7, with 12 bases aligning to TRBD2. Sequenced here: peripheral blood mononuclear cells (PBMCs), sampled when the disease was refractory, from a patient treated with antithyroid drugs. The CDR3 nucleotides are TGTGCCGGCAGTTCTCTAGCGGGAGGGGGGGAGCAGTACTTC. Its protein product is CAGSSLAGGGEQYF.